This T cell receptor beta chain originates from a study of CD8+CD57+ T cells in acquired aplastic anemia. Whole-study results and caveats: No significant patient-versus-control difference appeared in CD8+ Simpson's diversity.

TCR beta VDJ combinations and CDR3 sequences were profiled from genomic DNA. Each CDR3 protein is one row after TCRdb ran MiXCR on the reads. The sample lists under 200,000 distinct CDR3 sequences, around 50% occurring once. The patients chosen for sequencing had shown expansion of CD8+CD57+ cells (detected by flow cytometry). There were no patients without severe acquired aplastic anemia. Blood sampling was performed on the patients, and none of them had received therapy by then. Many counts were recorded for this clonotype. Antigen specificity is unknown. The V end was cut by 2 bases, the J end by 11 bases, with 12 bases between. The CDR3 has 12 residues.

The sample was sorted CD4+, CD8+, or CD8+CD57+ T cells (not recorded which) from PBMCs. This rearrangement joins TRBV12-3 or TRBV12-4 to TRBJ1-1, with D possibly matching TRBD1 (5 bases). The clonotype originates from a human donor with aplastic anemia. The CDR3 spells CASSLQGRRAFF. As DNA, the CDR3 is TGTGCCAGCAGTTTACAGGGACGGAGGGCTTTCTTT.